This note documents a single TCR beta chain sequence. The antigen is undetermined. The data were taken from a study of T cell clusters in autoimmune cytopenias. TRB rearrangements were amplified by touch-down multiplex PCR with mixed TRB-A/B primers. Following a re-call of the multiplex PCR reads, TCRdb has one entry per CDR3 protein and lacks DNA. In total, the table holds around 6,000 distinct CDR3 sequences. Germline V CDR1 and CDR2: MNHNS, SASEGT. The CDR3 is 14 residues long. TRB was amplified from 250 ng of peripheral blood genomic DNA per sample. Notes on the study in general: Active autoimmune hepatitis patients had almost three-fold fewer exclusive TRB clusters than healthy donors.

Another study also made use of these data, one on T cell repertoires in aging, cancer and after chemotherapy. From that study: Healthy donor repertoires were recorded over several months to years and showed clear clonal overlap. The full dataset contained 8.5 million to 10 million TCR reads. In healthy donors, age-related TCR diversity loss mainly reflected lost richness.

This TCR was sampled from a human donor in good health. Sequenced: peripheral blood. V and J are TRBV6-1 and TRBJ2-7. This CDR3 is CASSETDSSYEQYF.